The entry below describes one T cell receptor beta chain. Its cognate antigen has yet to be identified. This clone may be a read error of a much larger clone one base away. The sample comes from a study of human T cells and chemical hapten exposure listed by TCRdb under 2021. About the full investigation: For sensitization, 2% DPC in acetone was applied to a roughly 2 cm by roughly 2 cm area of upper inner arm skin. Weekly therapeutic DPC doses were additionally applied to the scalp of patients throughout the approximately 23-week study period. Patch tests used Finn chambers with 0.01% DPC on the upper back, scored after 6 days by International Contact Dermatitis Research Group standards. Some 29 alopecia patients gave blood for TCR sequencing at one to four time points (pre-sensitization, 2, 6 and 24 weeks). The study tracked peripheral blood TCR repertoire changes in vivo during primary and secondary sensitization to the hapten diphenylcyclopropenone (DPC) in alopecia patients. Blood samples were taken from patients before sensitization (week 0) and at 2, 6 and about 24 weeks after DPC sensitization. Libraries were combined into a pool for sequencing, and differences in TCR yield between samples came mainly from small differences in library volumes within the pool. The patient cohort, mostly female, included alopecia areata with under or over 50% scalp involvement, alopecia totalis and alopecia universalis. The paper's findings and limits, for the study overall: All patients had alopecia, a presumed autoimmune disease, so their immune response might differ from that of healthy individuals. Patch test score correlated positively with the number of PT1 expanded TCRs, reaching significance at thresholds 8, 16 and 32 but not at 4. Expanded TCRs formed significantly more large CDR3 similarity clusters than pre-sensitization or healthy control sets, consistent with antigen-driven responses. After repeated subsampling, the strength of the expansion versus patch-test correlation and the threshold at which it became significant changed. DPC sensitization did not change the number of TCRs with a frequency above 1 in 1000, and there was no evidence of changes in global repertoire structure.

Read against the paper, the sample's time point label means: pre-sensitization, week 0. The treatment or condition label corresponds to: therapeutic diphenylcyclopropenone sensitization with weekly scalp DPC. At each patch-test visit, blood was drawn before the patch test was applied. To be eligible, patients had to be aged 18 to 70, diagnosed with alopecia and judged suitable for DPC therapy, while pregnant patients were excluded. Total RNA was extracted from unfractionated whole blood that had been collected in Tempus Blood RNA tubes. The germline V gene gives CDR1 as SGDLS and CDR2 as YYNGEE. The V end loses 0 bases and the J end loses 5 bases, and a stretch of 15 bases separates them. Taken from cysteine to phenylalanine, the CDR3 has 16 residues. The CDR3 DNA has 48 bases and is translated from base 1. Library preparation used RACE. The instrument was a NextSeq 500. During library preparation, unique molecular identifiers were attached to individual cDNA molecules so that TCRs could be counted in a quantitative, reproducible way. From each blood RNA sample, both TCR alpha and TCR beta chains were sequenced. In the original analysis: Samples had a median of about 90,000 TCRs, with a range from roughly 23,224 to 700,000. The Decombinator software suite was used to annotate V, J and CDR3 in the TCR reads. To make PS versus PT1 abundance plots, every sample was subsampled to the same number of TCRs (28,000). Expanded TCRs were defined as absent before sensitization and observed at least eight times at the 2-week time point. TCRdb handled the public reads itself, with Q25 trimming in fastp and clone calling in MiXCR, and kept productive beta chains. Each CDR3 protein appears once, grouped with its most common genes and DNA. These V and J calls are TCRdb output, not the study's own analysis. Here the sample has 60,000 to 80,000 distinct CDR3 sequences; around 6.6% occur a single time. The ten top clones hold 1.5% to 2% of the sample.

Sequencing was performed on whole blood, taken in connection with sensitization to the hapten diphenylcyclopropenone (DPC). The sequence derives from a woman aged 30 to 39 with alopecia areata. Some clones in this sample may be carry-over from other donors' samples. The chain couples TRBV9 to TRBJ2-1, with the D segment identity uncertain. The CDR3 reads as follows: CASSVGSASSDNEQFF. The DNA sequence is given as TGTGCCAGCAGCGTAGGGTCAGCCTCCAGCGACAATGAGCAGTTCTTC.